This T cell receptor (beta chain) was sequenced for a study of response to subunit inactivated influenza vaccine. General observations from the study: The authors put forward the suggestion that each seasonal influenza vaccination may bring in only a limited number of new T cells.

V shed 6 bases, J shed 0 bases, and the junction held 6 bases outside the gene matches. Germline V lookup: CDR1 DFQATT, CDR2 SNEGSKA (reference sequence). The CDR3 extends over 16 amino acids. TCRdb re-called the RT-PCR reads through MiXCR, storing one row per CDR3 protein. Among 170,000 or so distinct CDR3 sequences, roughly 10% were seen once, and the ten largest hold roughly 40%. This clonotype was counted at least ten times. Its antigen is as yet unknown. This sequence joins TRBV20-1 and TRBJ2-1, with 12 positions matching TRBD2. This specimen consisted of CD8+ T cells sorted from PBMCs, obtained roughly 24 months after vaccination. The TCR sequence derives from a man aged 45-69 years who received an inactivated influenza vaccine. Here the CDR3 reads CSAHLTSGSSYNEQFF. Written as DNA, the CDR3 is TGCAGTGCCCACCTGACTAGCGGGAGCTCCTACAATGAGCAGTTCTTC.